The 22 T cell receptor beta chains below were found in one sample sequenced in a study of regulatory T cells in long-lasting Graves disease. iRepertoire HTBI primers and Arm-PCR of CDR3 regions built TCR beta libraries. Each CDR3 protein gets one entry after TCRdb re-called the multiplex PCR reads with MiXCR. The data contain 400,000 to 650,000 distinct CDR3 sequences, roughly 15% of them singletons. Time point specified: newly diagnosed GD, antithyroid drugs for less than 3 months. PBMC RNA was the source of the TCR library. These data also featured in a second study, about T cells in Graves' hyperthyroidism and ophthalmopathy.

The sequences come from peripheral blood mononuclear cells (PBMCs), collected at new diagnosis, from a patient treated with antithyroid drugs. The source of these receptors is a woman aged 35-65 years with Graves disease.

This clonotype was detected many times. This sequence joins TRBV28 and TRBJ1-5; D possibly corresponds to TRBD1 (6 bases). CDR1 MDHEN and CDR2 SYDVKM come from the germline V gene. The CDR3 is made up of 15 amino acids. V lost 7 bases, J lost 8 bases, and 21 bases lay in between. The DNA of the CDR3 is TGTGCCAGCACCACCCGGGGGGCAGGGAGCAAGCCCCAGCATTTT. This sequence encodes CASTTRGAGSKPQHF.

There are a few counts of this clonotype. The rearrangement links TRBV5-6 to TRBJ2-7; 7 bases agree with TRBD1. From germline, CDR1 is SGHDT and CDR2 YYEEEE. The CDR3 extends over 13 amino acids. V gave up 2 bases and J gave up 6 bases; unmatched junction bases: 5. The CDR3 sequence is CASSFNRGAEQYF. CDR3 coding DNA: TGTGCCAGCAGCTTTAACAGGGGTGCCGAGCAGTACTTC.

This clonotype was counted many times. The gene calls are TRBV20-1 and TRBJ2-3; D is unclear. The V gene lost 5 bases and the J gene lost 6 bases, with 6 bases spanning the gap. The CDR3 covers 10 residues. Germline CDR1 is DFQATT and CDR2 is SNEGSKA (reference sequence). CDR3 DNA: TGCAGTGCTCCAACGGATACGCAGTATTTT. This gives the protein CSAPTDTQYF.

This clonotype was detected only a few times. This sequence joins TRBV29-1 and TRBJ2-7; D tentatively reads TRBD1 or TRBD2 (5 bases each). Trimming shortened V by 6 bases and J by 7 bases, and 16 bases separated the two germline ends. The germline CDR1 and CDR2 sequences are SQVTM and ANQGSEA. The CDR3 covers 12 residues. In nucleotides, the CDR3 is TGCAGCGTCATACACGGGGCTCGAGAGCAGTACTTC. It specifies CSVIHGAREQYF.

The chain employs TRBV12-3 or TRBV12-4 and TRBJ2-1; 7 bases agree with TRBD1. There are 16 residues in the CDR3. V lost 4 bases and J lost 3; bases outside the gene matches: 9. CDR3 nucleotides: TGTGCCAGCAGTTCGCTGACAGGGACCAGCTACAATGAGCAGTTCTTC. It specifies CASSSLTGTSYNEQFF.

This clonotype has more than one count but fewer than ten. The chain employs TRBV2 and TRBJ1-1; tentatively, D is TRBD1 (5 bases). Germline V gene lookup returns CDR1 SNHLY and CDR2 FYNNEI. The CDR3 runs to 14 residues. V dropped 2 bases and J dropped 1 base, with 8 bases sitting between them. CDR3 sequence (DNA): TGTGCCAGCAGTGAAATTGGGGGGAACACTGAAGCTTTCTTT. Translating it yields CASSEIGGNTEAFF.

In its sample, this clonotype was seen a few times. The V gene is TRBV6-1, the J gene TRBJ2-3; D gene unclear. V lost 7 bases and J 2 bases, leaving 13 bases between the germline ends. This CDR3 has 14 residues. In germline, CDR1 is MNHNS, CDR2 SASEGT. CDR3 DNA: TGTGCCAGCACTCAAAACCTACACACAGATACGCAGTATTTT. Translation gives CASTQNLHTDTQYF.

The V gene is TRBV27, the J gene TRBJ1-4; 10 bases are shared with TRBD1. The CDR3 runs 13 residues. The J segment lost 14 bases and the V segment lost 6 bases, leaving 9 bases of the junction unmatched. Germline values: CDR1 MNHEY, CDR2 SMNVEV (reference sequence). The CDR3 protein is CASRPGQGIGLFF. Written as DNA, the CDR3 is TGTGCCAGCAGACCGGGACAGGGGATTGGGCTGTTTTTT.

Only a few counts were recorded for this clonotype. The V call is TRBV4-1, the J call TRBJ1-2; D gene ambiguous. Deletions cut 1 base from V and 1 base from J, with 10 bases between. The CDR3 extends over 15 amino acids. Germline CDR1 MGHRA, CDR2 YSYEKL. CDR3 in DNA: TGCGCCAGCAGCCAAGTCTATTCACTTAACTATGGCTACACCTTC. This codes for CASSQVYSLNYGYTF.

The CDR3: CASIWTAMEERNSPLHF. CDR3 in DNA: TGTGCCAGCATCTGGACGGCGATGGAGGAGCGGAATTCACCCCTCCACTTT. V gene TRBV6-1 combines with J gene TRBJ1-6; no clear D gene. Germline lookup yields CDR1 MNHNS and CDR2 SASEGT. The CDR3 consists of 17 residues. Trimming shortened V by 7 bases and J by 7 bases, and 23 bases separated the two germline ends.

The table lists this clonotype with many counts. This chain joins TRBV7-6 and TRBJ2-3; D gene uncertain. Germline loops: CDR1 SGHVS, CDR2 FNYEAQ. The CDR3 is 15 amino acids. The V and J ends lost 3 bases and 1 base respectively, with 11 bases between them. In nucleotides, the CDR3 is TGTGCCAGCAGCTTTGGACCCTTTGGCACAGATACGCAGTATTTT. Its protein is CASSFGPFGTDTQYF.

The rearrangement uses TRBV29-1 and TRBJ2-7; D is ambiguous. The CDR3 runs 10 residues. Germline values: CDR1 SQVTM, CDR2 ANQGSEA. Deletions cut 4 bases from V and 5 bases from J, with 6 bases between. In DNA, the CDR3 is TGCAGCGTTGTGCAGCACGAGCAGTACTTC. Translation gives CSVVQHEQYF.

Details on this clonotype: A much larger clonotype is one base distant, so this may be a read error. Given the absence of the conserved phenylalanine or tryptophan at the CDR3 end, a read error is likely. V is TRBV28 and J is TRBJ1-2; D gene ambiguous. The germline gives CDR1 MDHEN, CDR2 SYDVKM. The V gene lost 3 bases and the J gene lost 4 bases, with 12 bases spanning the gap. The CDR3 sequence is 14 residues long. As DNA, the CDR3 is TGTGCCAGCAGTTTTCAGTCAGCCGTCTATGGCTACACCATC. It codes for CASSFQSAVYGYTI.

Regarding this clonotype: Given a far larger clone just one base away, this is likely a sequencing read error. The gene calls are TRBV11-3 and TRBJ2-3; 7 bases match TRBD2. Germline-derived CDR1 and CDR2 are SGHNT and YENEEA. With V trimmed by 5 bases and J by 3 bases, 8 bases remained unmatched. The CDR3 spans 15 residues. DNA of the CDR3: TGTGCCAGCAGCGCTACAGCGGGACGAACAGATACGCAGTATTTT. Residues: CASSATAGRTDTQYF.

This clonotype showed up many times. One junction end disagrees with the germline gene, perhaps due to a read error. The chain recombines TRBV28 with TRBJ1-1, with TRBD1 matching over 9 bases. Per germline, CDR1 MDHEN and CDR2 SYDVKM. The CDR3 covers 14 residues. The CDR3 is CASSPGTGHTEAFF. Here the CDR3 DNA reads TGCGCCAGCAGTCCCGGGACAGGGCACACTGAAGCTTTCTTT. Variable domain in full (rest from reference TRBV28 and TRBJ1-1): DVKVTQSSRYLVKRTGEKVFLECVQDMDHENMFWYRQDPGLGLRLIYFSYDVKMKEKGDIPEGYSVSREKKERFSLILESASTNQTSMYLCASSPGTGHTEAFFGQGTRLTVV.

This clonotype has only a few counts. The chain is built from TRBV14 and TRBJ1-1; D uncertain. The ends were cut back, 0 bases at V and 2 bases at J, with 7 bases in the middle. The length of the CDR3 is 14 residues. CDR1 and CDR2 (germline): SGHDN, FVKESK. The CDR3 DNA follows: TGTGCCAGCAGCCAAGATTCCGTCAACACTGAAGCTTTCTTT. Encoded protein: CASSQDSVNTEAFF.

In this sample, this clonotype turned up many times. The J gene is TRBJ1-2, the V gene TRBV6-4, with unresolved D. V was clipped by 4 bases and J by 6 bases, with 21 bases between them. The CDR3 is made up of 16 amino acids. The germline V gene encodes CDR1 MRHNA and CDR2 SNTAGT. The CDR3 sequence: CASSVHQDIGMNGYTF. The CDR3 region has the DNA TGTGCCAGCAGTGTCCACCAGGATATCGGGATGAATGGCTACACCTTC.

This clonotype was seen many times. The chain uses TRBV12-3 or TRBV12-4 and TRBJ2-2, with TRBD1 as a possible D gene (6 bases). The CDR3 consists of 22 residues. V lost 1 base, J lost 5 bases, and 32 bases lay in between. The CDR3 is CASSLEDGVLYWTGQGTGELFF. The CDR3, as DNA: TGTGCCAGCAGTTTAGAGGACGGGGTCCTTTACTGGACGGGGCAGGGGACCGGGGAGCTGTTTTTT.

The chain links TRBV19 to TRBJ2-7, with 7 bases lining up with TRBD1. Germline-derived CDR1 and CDR2 are LNHDA and SQIVND (reference sequence). V was pared by 5 bases and J by 5 bases, with 9 bases of the junction left unmatched. This CDR3 is 14 amino acids long. The CDR3 sequence is CASSSPGQQNEQYF. CDR3 coding DNA: TGTGCCAGTAGTTCCCCGGGACAGCAGAACGAGCAGTACTTC.

The chain is built from TRBV7-9 and TRBJ1-2, with D maybe TRBD1 (5 bases). The germline V and J ends were trimmed by 4 bases and 4 bases, with 13 bases remaining between them. The CDR3 has 14 amino acids. The V gene's germline CDR1 is SEHNR and CDR2 FQNEAQ (reference sequence). In DNA form, the CDR3 reads TGTGCCAGCAGCTCGTCAGGGTTAGCCTATGGCTACACCTTC. This gives the protein CASSSSGLAYGYTF.

This clonotype came up many times. V is TRBV6-2 or TRBV6-3 and J is TRBJ1-1, with TRBD1 as a possible D gene (5 bases). The V gene lost 0 bases and the J gene lost 4 bases, with 15 bases spanning the gap. In germline, CDR1 is MNHEY, CDR2 SVGEGT. The CDR3 covers 16 residues. The CDR3 loop is CASSYSSTGSRTEAFF. For the CDR3, the DNA is TGTGCCAGCAGTTACTCCTCTACAGGCAGTCGCACTGAAGCTTTCTTT.

This clonotype was counted ten times or more. The genes are TRBV12-3 or TRBV12-4 and TRBJ1-1; D not resolved. The CDR3 runs to 13 residues. V lost 6 bases, J lost 5 bases, and 13 bases lay in between. Here the CDR3 reads CASSLGFGTEAFF. The CDR3 bases are TGTGCCAGCAGCTTGGGATTTGGAACTGAAGCTTTCTTT.